This record concerns one TCR beta chain sequence. The data were obtained in a study of blood T cell repertoires in COVID-19. Original data processing: Estimates of nucleated cell counts were drawn from the amplification of reference gene primers. Generated by immunoSEQ multiplex PCR, the TCRdb table keeps only in-frame clones and is missing some. The V and J calls and clone size were taken over from that table, and D and trimming were inferred from the DNA. The table includes approximately 350,000 clones, around 90% detected once. One Seattle source followed patients from active infection through their disease course. This CDR3 has 15 residues. The V segment lost 5 bases and the J segment 7 bases; nucleotides outside the gene matches: 9. Germline V gene data show CDR1 as MNHEY and CDR2 as SVGEGT.

V gene TRBV6-2 or TRBV6-3 combines with J gene TRBJ2-2, with TRBD2 matching over 8 bases. Sequences were obtained from peripheral blood. The sequence derives from a woman aged 25 to 39 with COVID-19, enrolled during active disease. CDR3 in DNA: TGTGCCAGCAGTACCCCCCTCCGGGAGGGCGGGGAGCTGTTTTTT. Translated, it gives CASSTPLREGGELFF.